Shown below are 4 T cell receptor beta chains from a single sample sequenced in a study of beta chain features in type 1 diabetes. Study observations and caveats: Within each of all four CD4+ subsets, Type 1 diabetes patients had TCRB CDR3s that were moderately but significantly shorter.

The antigens of these receptors remain unknown. What was sequenced were expressed TCRB transcripts, since all of the isolated RNA had been reverse transcribed. Produced via immunoSEQ multiplex PCR; TCRdb's table is partial and in-frame only. The table includes about 190,000 clones, 7.5% to 8.5% detected once. Material: central memory CD4+ T cells from blood. The receptors were gathered from a man aged 18-30 years with type 1 diabetes.

This clone appeared many times. The rearrangement uses TRBV28 and TRBJ1-2; 8 nucleotides agree with TRBD1. The V gene's germline CDR1 is MDHEN and CDR2 SYDVKM. CDR3 length equals 13 residues. V gave up 6 bases and J gave up 7 bases; unmatched junction bases: 7. The DNA of the CDR3 is TGTGCCAGCAGCCTGACAGGGGATCGTGGCTACACCTTC. It translates to CASSLTGDRGYTF.

V is TRBV4-3 and J is TRBJ2-5; 10 positions agree with TRBD2. Germline loops: CDR1 LGHNA, CDR2 YSLEER. CDR3 length equals 16 residues. The V gene end was trimmed by 0 bases and the J gene end by 7 bases; junction bases not matched to a gene: 8. The CDR3 sequence: CASSQDQAGGIGTQYF. DNA for the CDR3: TGCGCCAGCAGCCAAGATCAAGCGGGGGGGATCGGGACCCAGTACTTC.

In this sample, this clone turned up once. This chain connects TRBV19 to TRBJ2-7; a possible D gene is TRBD1 (5 bases). The ends were cut back, 3 bases at V and 4 bases at J, with 10 bases in the middle. From germline, CDR1 is LNHDA and CDR2 SQIVND (reference sequence). CDR3 length equals 13 residues. The CDR3 loop reads CASSIRTGYEQYF. The CDR3 DNA reads as TGTGCCAGTAGTATTAGAACAGGATACGAGCAGTACTTC.

This clone was counted at least ten times. The chain employs TRBV11-2 and TRBJ2-7; D remains unclear. The germline V and J ends were trimmed by 5 bases and 9 bases, with 14 bases remaining between them. The CDR3 spans 12 residues. Per the germline V gene, CDR1 is SGHAT and CDR2 is FQNNGV. The CDR3 spells CASSPDLVVQYF. CDR3 coding DNA: TGTGCCAGCAGCCCCGATCTAGTAGTGCAGTACTTC.